Here is one T cell receptor beta chain with its context. The data originate from a study of blood T cells in healthy people across ages. The CDR3 contains 11 residues. The V gene's germline CDR1 is SEHNR and CDR2 FQNEAQ (reference sequence). Trimming took 5 bases from V and 9 from J, leaving 11 bases between them. A second PCR of 7 to 11 cycles used a sample-barcoded 5' primer and a J-beta primer mix. TCRdb ran MiXCR on the 5' RACE reads and lists one entry per CDR3 protein. The sample yields approximately 800,000 distinct CDR3 sequences, 20% to 30% seen once. This sample was also put to use in a study of T cells of mothers and their children.

This chain uses TRBV7-9 with TRBJ2-7, with D unclear. The sequenced sample consisted of blood. The clonotype originates from a boy aged 5-17 years in good health. CDR3: CASSQTDGQYF. The DNA of the CDR3 is TGTGCCAGCAGCCAAACGGACGGGCAGTACTTC.